This T cell receptor beta chain was identified during a study of radiotherapy plus CTLA-4 blockade in lung cancer. Turning to this clone: Its antigen remains unknown.

Per germline, CDR1 SGHKS and CDR2 YYEKEE (reference sequence). Trimming cost V 4 bases and J 2 bases, with 18 bases left between them. The CDR3 is made up of 16 amino acids. General observations from the study: TCR clones originating in tumors grew in number in blood after radiotherapy plus ipilimumab.

Patients with chemo-refractory metastatic non-small-cell lung cancer received focal radiation plus CTLA-4 blockade with ipilimumab. Assay: immunoSEQ multiplex PCR; the TCRdb copy retains only in-frame clones and omits some. The sample has about 97,000 clones, around 74% seen once. The chain is built from TRBV5-5 and TRBJ2-5, with a tentative D call TRBD1 (5 bases). The sample consisted of peripheral blood, taken from a patient treated with radiotherapy plus ipilimumab. The TCR was taken from a human donor with non-small cell lung cancer who had a partial response to radiotherapy plus ipilimumab. Some clones in this sample may be carry-over from other donors' samples. The CDR3 sequence is CASSLRIGAGQETQYF. The CDR3 coding sequence is TGTGCCAGCAGCCTCAGGATAGGGGCCGGGCAAGAGACCCAGTACTTC. The full variable domain, rest sourced from reference TRBV5-5 and TRBJ2-5, is DAGVTQSPTHLIKTRGQQVTLRCSPISGHKSVSWYQQVLGQGPQFIFQYYEKEERGRGNFPDRFSARQFPNYSSELNVNALLLGDSALYLCASSLRIGAGQETQYFGPGTRLLVL.